This TCR beta chain originates from a study of blood T cell repertoires in COVID-19 (dated by TCRdb to the early 2020s). In terms of the full investigation: Samples from collaborators originated in the United States, Italy and Spain and spanned both the acute and convalescent phases of COVID-19. The material from the prospective study consisted of cDNA or gDNA derived from T cells, B-cell-depleted T cells, or PBMCs. The dataset comprised deeply sampled blood TCRbeta repertoires from subjects exposed to, actively infected with, or recovered from COVID-19. A freely available public database, intended as a resource for researchers studying the immune response to SARS-CoV-2, is where the repertoires were released. The samples were drawn from two sources: the first 160 participants of the ongoing ImmuneRACE study, and about 1,300 subjects contributed by 6 global collaborators. The sample metadata nearly always contained a de-identified subject ID, COVID-19 status, age in years and sex. Where HLA class I and class II types were available, the types were taken from metadata supplied by the sample provider, not from assay-based typing.

The full study reports these points: How much clinical and demographic metadata was included differed by source and by participant, and the metadata was provided uncurated.

On this clone: Its antigen is not yet known. The sample holds no much larger clone one base away, and base qualities are not on file.

TCRbeta CDR3 regions were amplified from genomic DNA using the immunoSEQ Assay, a bias-controlled multiplex PCR. On the authors' methods: Within the assay, amplification of reference gene primers was used to estimate how many nucleated cells each sample contained. To quantify the absolute abundance of each unique TCRbeta CDR3 rearrangement, sequence reads were collapsed and filtered. For each sample, productive Simpson clonality was calculated by taking the square root of Simpson's diversity index across productive rearrangements. Here the immuneACCESS table is served through TCRdb, limited to in-frame sequences with V and J called. Missing clones are a known gap in these copies; in checked studies unresolved V genes cover under half, and the rest lacks a known reason. That table gives V, J and clone size, and the DNA gave D and trimming. In all, the sample holds around 150,000 clones, and 85% to 95% of those were seen once. The ten largest clones take up 3.5% to 5% of the sample.

Collaborating institutions collected whole blood in K2EDTA tubes following their own protocols. Collaborator samples were shipped for TCRbeta analysis as frozen whole blood, isolated PBMCs, or DNA extracted from either sample type. Sequences were obtained from peripheral blood. The sequence was collected from a woman aged 45-65 years with acute or convalescent COVID-19.

At the DNA level, the sequence is TGCGCCAGCAGCAGTACTCAGGGGGTGCACTATGGCTACACCTTC. Translated, it gives CASSSTQGVHYGYTF. The V and J segments used are TRBV4-1 and TRBJ1-2; 7 of the junction bases match TRBD1. Germline trimming amounts to 5 bases on V and 3 bases on J, with 9 as the count of junction bases outside the gene matches. Including the terminal cysteine and phenylalanine, the CDR3 comprises 15 residues. This entry keeps only the CDR3 DNA: 45 bases, framed from base 1. CDR1 is given as MGHRA and CDR2 as YSYEKL, both from the germline V gene.